Below, 14 T cell receptor beta chains from the same sample are listed, as sequenced in a study of blood T cells in healthy people across ages. Through a sample-barcoded 5' primer and a J-beta primer mix, a second PCR was run for roughly 6 to 12 cycles. MiXCR was run by TCRdb on the 5' RACE reads, yielding one entry per CDR3 protein. The table lists around 1,500,000 distinct CDR3 sequences, approximately 28% of them singletons. The sample consisted of blood. These receptors were obtained from a woman between 25 and 40 years old in good health.

For this clonotype: Being one base from a much bigger clone, this may be a read error. The rearrangement joins TRBV12-3 or TRBV12-4 to TRBJ2-5, with 9 bases identical to TRBD2. V was clipped by 3 bases and J by 5 bases; unmatched bases: 10. This CDR3 is built from 16 residues. The CDR3 nucleotides are TGTGCCAGCAGTTTTTCTAGCGGGAAAGGAGAGGAGACCCAGTACTTC. This codes for CASSFSSGKGEETQYF.

About this clonotype: This may arise from a read error, as a much more abundant clone is one base away. The rearrangement uses TRBV7-2 and TRBJ2-5; perhaps TRBD1 as D (6 bases). The better agreement between TRBJ2-4 and the DNA end casts doubt on the J call. Germline V gene sequence: CDR1 SGHTA, CDR2 FQGNSA. The CDR3 has 15 amino acids. The CDR3 sequence: CASTLTRGTKTIQYF. The CDR3 DNA sequence: TGTGCCAGCACCTTGACCAGGGGAACCAAAACCATTCAGTACTTC.

This clonotype was found many times. CDR3 amino acids: CASSLAQEKLFF. The CDR3 nucleotides are TGTGCCAGCAGTTTAGCACAGGAAAAACTGTTTTTT. The chain combines TRBV12-3 or TRBV12-4 with TRBJ1-4; D unclear. The V gene lost 0 bases and the J gene lost 8 bases, with 4 bases spanning the gap. This CDR3 contains 12 residues.

As DNA, the CDR3 is TGTGCCAGCAGTTACTCTTGGGGTCAGCCCCAGCATTTT. Its translation is CASSYSWGQPQHF. The chain employs TRBV6-5 and TRBJ1-5; D ambiguous. The V and J ends lost 0 bases and 6 bases respectively, with 6 bases between them. CDR1 MNHEY and CDR2 SVGAGI come from the germline V gene. CDR3 length equals 13 residues.

With respect to this clonotype: This clone may be a read error of a much larger clone one base away. The CDR3 reads CGVGEAGELFF. The CDR3 nucleotides are TGCGGCGTTGGAGAAGCCGGGGAGCTGTTTTTT. The rearrangement uses TRBV29-1 and TRBJ2-2; D is unresolved. There are 11 residues in the CDR3. Germline loops: CDR1 SQVTM, CDR2 ANQGSEA.

As concerns this clonotype: Compared with germline, one end of the junction differs, possibly owing to a read error. This sequence joins TRBV5-1 and TRBJ2-3; 7 positions match TRBD2. The CDR3 runs to 16 residues. Germline V gene data show CDR1 as SGHRS and CDR2 as YFSETQ. The CDR3 sequence: CANSLGPGREQDTQYF. In nucleotides, the CDR3 is TGCGCCAACAGCTTGGGCCCTGGGCGGGAGCAAGATACGCAGTATTTT. Full variable domain (remainder filled in from reference TRBV5-1 and TRBJ2-3): KAGVTQTPRYLIKTRGQQVTLSCSPISGHRSVSWYQQTPGQGLQFLFEYFSETQRNKGNFPGRFSGRQFSNSRSEMNVSTLELGDSALYLCANSLGPGREQDTQYFGPGTRLTVL.

This clonotype was seen many times. This sequence joins TRBV6-4 and TRBJ2-4; tentative D call: TRBD1 (7 bases). V was clipped by 3 bases and J by 9 bases, with 12 bases between them. Germline CDR1 MRHNA, CDR2 SNTAGT. CDR3 length equals 13 residues. The CDR3 loop reads CASSEGGGGIQYF. CDR3 in DNA: TGTGCCAGCAGTGAAGGAGGGGGCGGCATTCAGTACTTC.

The chain links TRBV7-6 to TRBJ2-5; TRBD1 might be the D (6 bases). Near its end, the DNA agrees better with TRBJ2-7, so the J call may be wrong. Germline V CDR1 and CDR2: SGHVS, FNYEAQ. The CDR3 extends over 14 amino acids. The CDR3 sequence is CASSSRTDVYEQYF. In nucleotides, the CDR3 is TGTGCCAGCAGCTCCCGGACAGACGTCTACGAGCAGTACTTC.

The table lists this clonotype with a few counts. This sequence joins TRBV15 and TRBJ2-7; D remains unclear. V gave up 0 bases and J gave up 3 bases, with 6 bases separating them. This CDR3 has 13 residues. Germline V gives CDR1 LNHNV, CDR2 YYDKDF (reference sequence). The CDR3 DNA is TGTGCCACCAGCAGAGATCGGATCTACGAGCAGTACTTC. This encodes CATSRDRIYEQYF.

The sample holds a few counts of this clonotype. The rearrangement links TRBV5-1 to TRBJ1-4, with a tentative D call TRBD1 (6 bases). Germline V CDR1 and CDR2: SGHRS, YFSETQ. The V and J ends lost 2 bases and 1 base respectively, with 21 bases between them. This CDR3 spans 19 amino acids. For the CDR3, the DNA is TGCGCCAGCAGCTTAACACCGTCTACAGGGTTCGGAACTAATGAAAAACTGTTTTTT. Translating it yields CASSLTPSTGFGTNEKLFF.

J is TRBJ1-4 and V is TRBV4-2, with 7 bases that match TRBD1. V lost 0 bases and J lost 8; bases outside the gene matches: 3. Germline CDR1 and CDR2: LGHNA and YNFKEQ. CDR3 length: 14 residues. The CDR3 protein is CASSQDSGQEKLFF. In DNA, the CDR3 is TGTGCCAGCAGCCAAGATTCGGGACAGGAAAAACTGTTTTTT.

This clonotype was seen ten or more times. V is TRBV7-2 and J is TRBJ1-2, with 11 nucleotides matching TRBD1. Germline V gives CDR1 SGHTA, CDR2 FQGNSA. CDR3 length: 16 amino acids. J gave up 3 bases and V 1 base, and 4 bases lay outside the gene matches. CDR3 region: CASSLVGQGVDYGYTF. CDR3 sequence (DNA): TGTGCCAGCAGCTTAGTGGGACAGGGGGTGGACTATGGCTACACCTTC.

This clonotype has more than one count but fewer than ten. The chain uses TRBV15 and TRBJ2-5; maybe TRBD2 (5 bases). CDR1 is LNHNV and CDR2 is YYDKDF in the germline V gene (reference sequence). V lost 0 bases, J lost 2 bases, and 10 bases lay in between. CDR3 length equals 15 residues. The chain's CDR3 is CATSRDFSGQETQYF. In nucleotides, the CDR3 is TGTGCCACCAGCAGAGATTTCAGCGGACAAGAGACCCAGTACTTC.

With respect to this clonotype: A read error may be the cause here, since a much bigger clone is one base away. This chain joins TRBV7-6 and TRBJ2-4, with a tentative D call TRBD1 (5 bases). V lost 1 base, J lost 13 bases, and 20 bases lay in between. Germline loops: CDR1 SGHVS, CDR2 FNYEAQ. CDR3 size: 15 residues. The CDR3 loop reads CASSLEGKSYNEQYF. The CDR3 coding sequence is TGTGCCAGCAGCTTAGAGGGGAAATCCTACAATGAGCAGTACTTC.